This T cell receptor (beta chain) is drawn from a study of T cells after somatic rescue of genetic block. Sequenced by immunoSEQ multiplex PCR; TCRdb stores in-frame clones only, minus some. The repertoire has more than 12,000 clones, about three quarters of them found once; the top ten carry less than 35%. In germline, CDR1 is MNHNY, CDR2 SVGAGI (reference sequence). After removal of 4 bases from V and 9 bases from J, the junction contained 5 bases not matched to a gene. The CDR3 is 12 residues long. Sequenced input: peripheral blood mononuclear cells (PBMCs). This clonotype was sampled from a man between 18 and 29 years old. The chain has TRBV6-6 and TRBJ1-1, with 7 bases matching TRBD1. This CDR3 reads CASSSEGQKAFF. In DNA, the CDR3 is TGTGCCAGCAGTTCCGAGGGACAGAAAGCTTTCTTT.